This is a list of T cell receptor beta chains from one sample in a study of blood T cells in healthy people across ages. Each CDR3 protein gets one entry after TCRdb re-called the 5' RACE reads with MiXCR. The sample lists roughly 1.4 million distinct CDR3 sequences; 59% were seen once. The material sequenced was blood. The receptors stem from a man between 18 and 35 years old in good health. CDR3s include the opening cysteine and the closing phenylalanine or tryptophan. The D gene is left open where the match is weak. Not every row has a clone size; where given, it reads once, few, many or a size class.

clone_size,d_call,v_call,j_call,cdr3_aa,cdr3_nt
-,TRBD2,TRBV6-2/TRBV6-3,TRBJ2-1,CASSYGASGGWGEQFF,TGTGCCAGCAGTTACGGGGCTAGCGGGGGTTGGGGTGAGCAGTTCTTC
few,-,TRBV6-6,TRBJ2-3,CASSYSSGLSTDTQYF,TGTGCCAGCAGTTACTCGTCGGGGCTAAGCACAGATACGCAGTATTTT
-,-,TRBV6-2/TRBV6-3,TRBJ2-1,CAIRTLTTYNEQFF,TGTGCCATCAGGACGTTGACTACCTACAATGAGCAGTTCTTC
-,-,TRBV14,TRBJ2-2,CASSQDLVHLNTGELFF,TGTGCCAGCAGCCAAGATCTTGTGCACCTGAACACCGGGGAGCTGTTTTTT
-,-,TRBV4-1,TRBJ2-3,CASGSRYGTDTQYF,TGCGCCAGCGGATCCCGGTACGGCACAGATACGCAGTATTTT
few,-,TRBV28,TRBJ2-7,CAARGNGYEQYF,TGTGCCGCCCGAGGGAATGGCTACGAGCAGTACTTC
-,-,TRBV11-2,TRBJ2-6,CASSLERGANVLTF,TGTGCCAGCAGCTTAGAAAGGGGGGCCAACGTCCTGACTTTC
few,-,TRBV10-3,TRBJ1-6,CAISEGRDNSPLHF,TGTGCCATCAGTGAGGGTAGGGATAATTCACCCCTCCACTTT
once,-,TRBV29-1,TRBJ2-2,CSGRGNTGELFF,TGCAGCGGCAGGGGGAACACCGGGGAGCTGTTTTTT
-,-,TRBV29-1,TRBJ2-6,CSVSDSGANVLTF,TGCAGCGTTTCGGACTCTGGGGCCAACGTCCTGACTTTC
few,TRBD2,TRBV3-1,TRBJ2-7,CASSRGTSGRNYEQYF,TGTGCCAGCAGCCGGGGGACTAGCGGGAGAAACTATGAGCAGTACTTC